A selection of T cell receptor beta chains follows, all from one sample in a study of T cell responses to AZD1222 COVID-19 vaccine. The table came from immunoSEQ multiplex PCR; TCRdb's copy has only in-frame clones and leaves some out. The repertoire holds around 100,000 clones, 88% seen once, with 1.8% in the top ten. The material was peripheral blood, obtained on day 0 of AZD1222 vaccination. The receptors stem from an adult in good health. CDR3s include the opening cysteine and the closing phenylalanine or tryptophan. D genes are given only for firm matches.

>TRBJ2-7|NA|TRBV6-5
CASSYSAGAYEQYF
>TRBJ2-5|NA|TRBV24-1
CATSDFGGHQETQYF
>TRBJ2-2|NA|TRBV30
CAWSVPWEVQTGRDTGELFF
>TRBJ2-4|NA|TRBV4-3
CASSPGRPKNIQYF
>TRBJ1-5|NA|TRBV30
CAWSETVGSNQPQHF
>TRBJ2-3|TRBD2|TRBV27
CASSSSGRHTDTQYF
>TRBJ2-1|NA|TRBV30
CAWGTLYNEQFF
>TRBJ2-7|TRBD1|TRBV28
CASGDRPPYEQYF
>TRBJ1-1|NA|TRBV7-2
CASVENRDTEAFF
>TRBJ1-5|NA|TRBV28
CASRSGSNQPQHF
>TRBJ2-1|NA|TRBV5-8
CASRTTLREALESRANEQFF
>TRBJ2-5|NA|TRBV6-6
CASSYTPSKGGETQYF
>TRBJ2-7|NA|TRBV6-2/TRBV6-3
CASSYFGAEQYF
>TRBJ1-3|NA|TRBV4-2
CASSQEGTGTFGNTIYF
>TRBJ2-7|TRBD1|TRBV28
CASSPGQYYEQYF
>TRBJ1-5|TRBD1|TRBV28
CASSPISGTGLNQPQHF
>TRBJ1-3|NA|TRBV18
CASSPSSGPGNTIYF
>TRBJ1-5|NA|TRBV4-3
CASSHFDGSLPQHF
>TRBJ1-2|NA|TRBV6-4
CASSDLYGYTF
>TRBJ1-1|NA|TRBV30
CAWSIRDMGQAFF
>TRBJ1-2|NA|TRBV6-1
CASSEGPALSRGPVGYGYTF
>TRBJ1-3|NA|TRBV3-1/TRBV3-2
CASSQDLGTGNTIYF
>TRBJ2-3|TRBD2|TRBV25-1
CASSDGGDGTDTQYF
>TRBJ1-4|NA|TRBV6-2/TRBV6-3
CASSSSQGATNEKLFF
>TRBJ1-2|TRBD1|TRBV29-1
CSEGADYGYTF
>TRBJ1-6|NA|TRBV11-3
CASSSGGLDNSPLHF
>TRBJ2-3|NA|TRBV6-5
CASSIRREGDTQYF
>TRBJ1-4|NA|TRBV5-1
CASSPTPGPLNEKLFF
>TRBJ1-2|NA|TRBV28
CASSLFGGTGTAYGYTF
>TRBJ2-7|TRBD2|TRBV4-1
CASSQGREGAYEQYF
>TRBJ2-3|NA|TRBV29-1
CSVGSEVGPLDTQYF
>TRBJ2-7|TRBD1|TRBV30
CAWSSTGWYEQYF
>TRBJ2-1|NA|TRBV12-3/TRBV12-4
CASSSGSYNEQFF
>TRBJ2-7|NA|TRBV6-2/TRBV6-3
CASSYRPGERHEQYF
>TRBJ1-1|NA|TRBV9
CASSVFLPTPGRSNTEAFF
>TRBJ2-2|TRBD1|TRBV5-1
CASSLARDSANTGELFF
>TRBJ1-5|NA|TRBV4-3
CASSQQIGAQPQHF
>TRBJ2-7|NA|TRBV6-2/TRBV6-3
CASSYSRGEQYF
>TRBJ1-5|NA|TRBV24-1
CATAQGRGSNQPQHF
>TRBJ2-3|NA|TRBV19
CASSIGGRTQYF
>TRBJ1-1|NA|TRBV5-6
CASGAYAMGEAFF